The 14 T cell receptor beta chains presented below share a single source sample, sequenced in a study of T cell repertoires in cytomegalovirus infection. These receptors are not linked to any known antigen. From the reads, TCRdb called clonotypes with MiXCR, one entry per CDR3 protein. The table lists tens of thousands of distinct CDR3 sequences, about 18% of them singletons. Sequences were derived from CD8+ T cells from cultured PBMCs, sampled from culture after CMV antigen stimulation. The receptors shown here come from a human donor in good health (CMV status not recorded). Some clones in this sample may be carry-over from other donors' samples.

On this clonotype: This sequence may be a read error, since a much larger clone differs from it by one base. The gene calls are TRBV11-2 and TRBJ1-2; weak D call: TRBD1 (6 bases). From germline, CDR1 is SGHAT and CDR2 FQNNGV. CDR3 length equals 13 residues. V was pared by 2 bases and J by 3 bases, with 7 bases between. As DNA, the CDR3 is TGTGCCAGCAGCTTAAACAGGGACTATGGCTACACCTTC. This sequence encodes CASSLNRDYGYTF.

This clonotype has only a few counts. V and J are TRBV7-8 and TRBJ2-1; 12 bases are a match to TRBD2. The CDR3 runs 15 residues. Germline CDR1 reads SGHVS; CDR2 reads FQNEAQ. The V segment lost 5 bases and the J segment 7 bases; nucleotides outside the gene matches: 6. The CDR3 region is CASSPTSGRRNEQFF. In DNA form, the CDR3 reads TGTGCCAGCAGCCCTACTAGCGGGAGGCGTAATGAGCAGTTCTTC. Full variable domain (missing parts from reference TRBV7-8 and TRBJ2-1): GAGVSQSPRYKVAKRGQDVALRCDPISGHVSLFWYQQALGQGPEFLTYFQNEAQLDKSGLPSDRFFAERPEGSVSTLKIQRTQQEDSAVYLCASSPTSGRRNEQFFGPGTRLTVL.

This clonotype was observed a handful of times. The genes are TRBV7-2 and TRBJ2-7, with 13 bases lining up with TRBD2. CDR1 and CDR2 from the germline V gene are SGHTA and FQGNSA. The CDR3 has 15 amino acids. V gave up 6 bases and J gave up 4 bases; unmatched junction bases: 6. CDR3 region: CASSPLAGGPYEQYF. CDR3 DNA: TGTGCCAGCAGTCCACTAGCGGGAGGGCCTTACGAGCAGTACTTC.

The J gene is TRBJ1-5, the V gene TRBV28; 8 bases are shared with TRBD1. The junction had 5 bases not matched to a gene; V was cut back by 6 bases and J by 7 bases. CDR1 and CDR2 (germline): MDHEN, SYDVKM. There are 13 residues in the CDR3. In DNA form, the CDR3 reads TGTGCCAGCAGGAAGACAGGGGACCAGCCCCAGCATTTT. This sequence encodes CASRKTGDQPQHF.

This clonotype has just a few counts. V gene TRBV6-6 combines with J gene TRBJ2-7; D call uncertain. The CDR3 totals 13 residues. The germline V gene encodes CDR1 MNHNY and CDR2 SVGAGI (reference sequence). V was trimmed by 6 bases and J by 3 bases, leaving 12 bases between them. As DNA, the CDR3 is TGTGCCAGCAGCCCCGGTCCGAGCTACGAGCAGTACTTC. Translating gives CASSPGPSYEQYF.

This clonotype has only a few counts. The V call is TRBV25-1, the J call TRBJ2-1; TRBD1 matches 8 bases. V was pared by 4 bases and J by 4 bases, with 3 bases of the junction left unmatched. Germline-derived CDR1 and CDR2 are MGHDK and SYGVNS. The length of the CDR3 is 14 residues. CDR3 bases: TGTGCCAGCAGTGCGGACAGGGCGTACAATGAGCAGTTCTTC. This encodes CASSADRAYNEQFF.

The CDR3 DNA follows: TGTGCCAGCAGATACAGGGATGAAGAGACCCAGTACTTC. This gives the protein CASRYRDEETQYF. The chain combines TRBV7-6 with TRBJ2-5, with D maybe TRBD1 (6 bases). The CDR3 covers 13 residues. Germline V gene lookup returns CDR1 SGHVS and CDR2 FNYEAQ. Deletions cut 6 bases from V and 3 bases from J, with 11 bases between. Using reference TRBV7-6 and TRBJ2-5 for the parts outside the CDR3, the full variable domain is GAGVSQSPRYKVTKRGQDVALRCDPISGHVSLYWYRQALGQGPEFLTYFNYEAQQDKSGLPNDRFSAERPEGSISTLTIQRTEQRDSAMYRCASRYRDEETQYFGPGTRLLVL.

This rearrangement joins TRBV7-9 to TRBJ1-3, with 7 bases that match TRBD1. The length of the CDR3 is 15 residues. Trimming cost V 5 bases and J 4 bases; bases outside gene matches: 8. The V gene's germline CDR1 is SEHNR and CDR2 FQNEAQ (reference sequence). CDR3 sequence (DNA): TGTGCCAGCAGCCCGGACCGGGACAGCGGAAACACCATATATTTT. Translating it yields CASSPDRDSGNTIYF.

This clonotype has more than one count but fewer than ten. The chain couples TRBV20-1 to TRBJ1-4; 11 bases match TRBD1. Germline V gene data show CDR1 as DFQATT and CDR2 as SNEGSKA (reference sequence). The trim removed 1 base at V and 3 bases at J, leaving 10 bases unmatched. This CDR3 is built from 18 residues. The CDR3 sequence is CSARVVGTGGQANEKLFF. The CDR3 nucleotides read TGCAGTGCTAGAGTCGTAGGGACAGGGGGTCAAGCTAATGAAAAACTGTTTTTT.

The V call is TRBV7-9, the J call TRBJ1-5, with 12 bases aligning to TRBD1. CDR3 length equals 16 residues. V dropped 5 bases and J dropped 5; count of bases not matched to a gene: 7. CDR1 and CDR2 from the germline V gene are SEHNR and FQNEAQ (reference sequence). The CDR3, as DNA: TGTGCCAGCAGCGCCACCGGGACAGGGGGCTATCAGCCCCAGCATTTT. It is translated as CASSATGTGGYQPQHF.

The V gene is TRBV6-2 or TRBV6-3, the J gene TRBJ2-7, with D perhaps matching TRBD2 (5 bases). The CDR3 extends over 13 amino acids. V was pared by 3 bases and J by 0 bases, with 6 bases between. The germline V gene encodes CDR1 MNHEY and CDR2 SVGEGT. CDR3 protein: CASSYSVSYEQYF. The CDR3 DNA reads TGTGCCAGCAGTTATAGCGTCTCCTACGAGCAGTACTTC.

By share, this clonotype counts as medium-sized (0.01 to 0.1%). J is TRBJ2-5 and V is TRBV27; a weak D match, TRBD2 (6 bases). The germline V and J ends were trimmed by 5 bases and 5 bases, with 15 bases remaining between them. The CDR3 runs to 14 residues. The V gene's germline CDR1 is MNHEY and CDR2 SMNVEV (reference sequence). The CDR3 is CASSPSGWGETQYF. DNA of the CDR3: TGTGCCAGCAGTCCAAGCGGGTGGGGGGAGACCCAGTACTTC.

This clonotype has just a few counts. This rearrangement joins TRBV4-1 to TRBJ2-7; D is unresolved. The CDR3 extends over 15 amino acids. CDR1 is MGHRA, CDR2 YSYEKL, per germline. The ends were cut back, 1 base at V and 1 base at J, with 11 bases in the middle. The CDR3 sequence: CASSQVAGGSYEQYF. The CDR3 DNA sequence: TGCGCCAGCAGCCAAGTAGCAGGTGGATCCTACGAGCAGTACTTC.

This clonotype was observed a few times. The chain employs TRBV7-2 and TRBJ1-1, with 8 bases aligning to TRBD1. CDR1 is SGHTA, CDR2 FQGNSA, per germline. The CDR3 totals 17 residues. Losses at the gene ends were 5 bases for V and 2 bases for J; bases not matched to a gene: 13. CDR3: CASSTRTGTGYNTEAFF. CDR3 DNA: TGTGCCAGCAGCACCAGGACCGGGACAGGTTATAACACTGAAGCTTTCTTT.